Listed below are T cell receptor beta chains from one sample, sequenced in a study of tumor-infiltrating lymphocytes in primary liver carcinoma. Each CDR3 protein gets one entry after TCRdb re-called the multiplex PCR reads with MiXCR. The table has roughly 57,000 distinct CDR3 sequences, around 64% seen once. Sample: liver tumor tissue from sampling region 2. The receptors derive from a man aged 40-49 years with primary liver carcinoma and hepatitis B virus infection. Both conserved end residues are part of each CDR3. D genes are given only for firm matches. Expanded clones get a size class; other rows say once, few or many, or leave the size out.

v_call	clone_size	d_call	j_call	cdr3_nt	cdr3_aa
TRBV28	NA	TRBD1	TRBJ2-7	TGTGCCAGCAGTAGAGGACAGGACACCTACGACCAGTACTTC	CASSRGQDTYDQYF
TRBV7-8	once	NA	TRBJ1-2	TGTGCCAGCAGCCCAAACGTCGACAGCTATTGTGGCTACACCTTC	CASSPNVDSYCGYTF
TRBV5-1	NA	NA	TRBJ1-5	TGCGCCAGCAGCTTGGAGGGGACCGTGGAGGGTCAGCCCAAGCATTTT	CASSLEGTVEGQPKHF
TRBV6-1	many	NA	TRBJ1-2	TGTGCCAGCAGTGAATTGGGGCAGGGAGGCCGCGAGACCTTC	CASSELGQGGRETF
TRBV11-2	many	TRBD2	TRBJ2-1	TGTGCCAGCAGCCAGGGACTAGGCTCCTACAATGAGCAGTTCTTC	CASSQGLGSYNEQFF
TRBV5-8	few	NA	TRBJ2-2	TGTGCCAGCAGCCCTTGGGCGTCAGCCACTAACACCGGGGAGCTGTATTTT	CASSPWASATNTGELYF
TRBV10-3	many	TRBD1	TRBJ2-5	TGTGCCATCAGTCGGGACAGGGGGCTCCAAGAGACCCAGTACTTC	CAISRDRGLQETQYF
TRBV5-1	NA	NA	TRBJ2-7	TGCGTCAGCAGCTTGAGCTGGAGTGATTCCGAGCAGTACTTC	CVSSLSWSDSEQYF
TRBV11-2	NA	TRBD2	TRBJ2-5	TGTGCCAGCAGGTCTGCGGGGGAGACCCAATACTTC	CASRSAGETQYF
TRBV6-1	NA	NA	TRBJ1-1	TGTGCCAGCACCCTCAAGGAGTACACAGGAGCTTTCTTT	CASTLKEYTGAFF
TRBV10-1	NA	TRBD1	TRBJ2-2	TGCGCCAGCAGTGAGTCAAGGACAGGGGCGAATACCCGGGAGCTGTTTTTT	CASSESRTGANTRELFF
TRBV11-2	NA	NA	TRBJ1-4	TGTGCCAGCAGCTTAGTAGAGTTCGCTAATGAAAAACTGTTTTTT	CASSLVEFANEKLFF
TRBV29-1	NA	NA	TRBJ2-3	TGCAGCGCTGAGGGCAGGGCCGGCATCACAGATACGCAGTATTTT	CSAEGRAGITDTQYF
TRBV6-2/TRBV6-3	few	TRBD1	TRBJ2-5	TGTGCCAGCAGGACAGGGCCGGAGACCCAGTACTTC	CASRTGPETQYF
TRBV20-1	NA	NA	TRBJ1-5	TGCAGTGCTAGAGAGGGTGGTCAGCCCCAGCATTTT	CSAREGGQPQHF
TRBV29-1	NA	NA	TRBJ2-7	TGCAACGTCGGGACAAACTACGAGCAGCACTTC	CNVGTNYEQHF
TRBV30	many	TRBD1	TRBJ2-3	TGTGCCTGGAGTGTAGGGGGCTATGACACAGATACGCAGTATTTT	CAWSVGGYDTDTQYF
TRBV29-1	NA	TRBD2	TRBJ2-1	TGCAGCGTTTACGGGACTAGCGGGAGGGCATGGGAGCAGTTCTTC	CSVYGTSGRAWEQFF
TRBV6-5	NA	NA	TRBJ2-7	TGTCCCAGCAGGAACCAAGGGGGTTACGAGCAGCACTTC	CPSRNQGGYEQHF
TRBV11-3	NA	NA	TRBJ2-7	TGTGCCAGCAACTTAACACCCAGCGGCGAGCATTACTTC	CASNLTPSGEHYF
TRBV7-3	few	TRBD2	TRBJ2-5	TGTGCCAGCAGCTTCGGGGCGGGAGTTGGAGAGACCCAGTACTTC	CASSFGAGVGETQYF
TRBV11-2	NA	NA	TRBJ2-1	TGTGCCAGCAGCAGGGTGGCCAGTTCCTATTATGAGCAGTTCTTC	CASSRVASSYYEQFF
TRBV5-6	many	NA	TRBJ1-4	TGTGCCAGCAGCTTGTGGTCGGAAGAAAAACTGTTTTTT	CASSLWSEEKLFF
TRBV6-2/TRBV6-3	NA	TRBD2	TRBJ2-2	TGTGGCAGCAGCTCCGGACTAGCGGGAGTAGGGAACACCGGGGAACTGTTTTTT	CGSSSGLAGVGNTGELFF
TRBV10-3	NA	NA	TRBJ2-5	TGTGCCATCGCCGAACTTCGGGAGACCCTATACTTC	CAIAELRETLYF
TRBV4-1	NA	NA	TRBJ1-5	TGCACCAGCAGTCCCATAGAGGGGAGCCATCAGCCCCAGCATTTT	CTSSPIEGSHQPQHF
TRBV25-1	NA	NA	TRBJ1-6	TGTGCCACCAGTGAACCCCTCTATAATTCACCCCTCCACTTT	CATSEPLYNSPLHF
TRBV4-2	NA	NA	TRBJ2-3	TGTGCCAGCAGCAAGAGAGGCGAAAGGCCCACCACAGATACGCAGTATTTC	CASSKRGERPTTDTQYF
TRBV10-3	NA	NA	TRBJ2-5	TGTGCCATCATCCCCGACGGGGTCCAAGAGACCCAGTACTTC	CAIIPDGVQETQYF
TRBV29-1	NA	NA	TRBJ2-2	TGCAGAGTGGGGCAGGGGGAGCTGTTTTTT	CRVGQGELFF
TRBV4-3	once	NA	TRBJ2-2	TGCGCCAGCAGCCAAGCCCCTTGTGGAGCGGGTGGGCCCGGGGAGCTGTTTTTT	CASSQAPCGAGGPGELFF
TRBV7-9	NA	TRBD2	TRBJ2-3	TGTGCCAGCAGCTTGGGGACTAGCGGGTCAGATATGCAGTATTTT	CASSLGTSGSDMQYF
TRBV11-2	NA	TRBD1	TRBJ1-1	TGTGCCAGTAGGAGGGGACAGAACACTGAAGGTTTCTTT	CASRRGQNTEGFF
TRBV12-3/TRBV12-4	once	NA	TRBJ1-5	NA	CASSFGQGSNEPQQF
TRBV5-6	NA	NA	TRBJ2-1	TGTGCCAACATCTTGGAGGGGGCCAGCTCCTACAATGAGCAGTTCTTC	CANILEGASSYNEQFF
TRBV11-2	NA	NA	TRBJ1-1	TGTGCCAGCAGCCCTCCCGACACCACTGAGGCTATCTTT	CASSPPDTTEAIF
TRBV19	NA	TRBD2	TRBJ2-1	TGTGCCAGTACCATAACCGGGACTAGCGGGCAAAAATACAATGAGCAGTTCTTC	CASTITGTSGQKYNEQFF
TRBV4-1	NA	NA	TRBJ2-2	TGCACCAGCAGCCAGGCTGATGGGGGCCGGACCGGGGAGCTGTTTTTT	CTSSQADGGRTGELFF
TRBV4-1	NA	NA	TRBJ2-7	TGCGTCAGCAGCCAAGATTTGGGAGGTGGTTACGAGCAGTACTTC	CVSSQDLGGGYEQYF
TRBV10-3	once	NA	TRBJ1-5	TGTGCCATCAGTGAGTATGAGGGCGATCAGCGCCAGCTATTT	CAISEYEGDQRQLF
TRBV11-1	NA	TRBD2	TRBJ2-4	TGTGCCAGCAGTTTTCCCTGGACTAGCGGGTCCAGAAACATTCAGTACTTC	CASSFPWTSGSRNIQYF
TRBV5-8	NA	TRBD2	TRBJ2-1	TGTGCCTGTAGTTTGGGACTAGCGGGAGTGGAGAATGAGCAGTTCTTC	CACSLGLAGVENEQFF
TRBV24-1	NA	NA	TRBJ1-2	TGTGCCACCGGTGATAGCAATGGACAGACCTTCTATGGCTACACGTTC	CATGDSNGQTFYGYTF
TRBV5-1	many	TRBD1	TRBJ2-7	TGCGCCAGCAGCTGGTGGGGGACAGACTACGAGCAGTACTTC	CASSWWGTDYEQYF
TRBV6-1	NA	NA	TRBJ2-1	TGTGCCAGCAATGTCGGTTTTCTCGGGCTCTCCTACAATGAGGAGTTCTTC	CASNVGFLGLSYNEEFF
TRBV12-3/TRBV12-4	NA	NA	TRBJ2-2	TGTGTCAGCAAAATTACGGGAGTAACCGGGGAGCTGTCTTTT	CVSKITGVTGELSF
TRBV25-1	many	NA	TRBJ2-1	TGTGCCAGCAGTGAACAGACCTACAATGAGCAGTTCTTC	CASSEQTYNEQFF
TRBV29-1	NA	NA	TRBJ2-3	TGCAGCGTTTCCGGGGCAGGGGCGTCAGATAAGCAGTATTTT	CSVSGAGASDKQYF
TRBV28	once	NA	TRBJ2-2	TGTGCAAGCAGATCGGGGAACACCGGGGAGCTGCTTTTT	CASRSGNTGELLF
TRBV6-2/TRBV6-3	NA	NA	TRBJ2-2	TGTGTCAGCAGTTACTCTACATACACCGGGGGGCTGTTTTTT	CVSSYSTYTGGLFF
TRBV11-2	once	NA	TRBJ2-3	TGTGCCAGTAGGTTAGGGGGACTAACGTACACGTCAGATACGCAGTATTTT	CASRLGGLTYTSDTQYF
TRBV5-5	NA	TRBD1	TRBJ2-1	TGTGCCAGCAGCCATCGGACAGGGCAGTCGGACAAGCAGTTCTTC	CASSHRTGQSDKQFF
TRBV29-1	many	TRBD2	TRBJ2-2	TGCAGCGTAAGGACTAGCGGGACCGGGGAGCTGTTTTTT	CSVRTSGTGELFF
TRBV29-1	many	NA	TRBJ2-2	TGCAGCGTTTCCGGGCCGGGGAACACCGGGGAGCTGTTTTTT	CSVSGPGNTGELFF
TRBV11-2	medium-sized	NA	TRBJ2-2	TGTGCCAGCAGCTTAGCGGTAGTTCCCGGGGAGCTGTTTTTT	CASSLAVVPGELFF
TRBV6-1	NA	NA	TRBJ2-2	TGTGCTAGCACCGAATGGGTCAGAGGACCGAACACCGGGGAGCTGTTTTTT	CASTEWVRGPNTGELFF